What follows are 15 T cell receptor beta chains derived from one specimen sequenced in a study of neoadjuvant nivolumab and ipilimumab in lung cancer. Profiled with immunoSEQ multiplex PCR; TCRdb holds only in-frame clones, not every one. The sample shows 26,000 or so clones, over 80% of them seen only once. The specimen comprised tumor tissue, sampled after neoadjuvant nivolumab, alone or with ipilimumab, at or shortly before surgery. The source is an adult with non-small cell lung cancer.

The V call is TRBV21-1, the J call TRBJ1-3. TRBV21-1 is tagged as a pseudogene. The CDR3 totals 18 residues. The CDR3 sequence: CASSKGGGPAGWGNTIYF. The CDR3 bases are TGTGCCAGCAGCAAAGGGGGGGGGCCCGCTGGATGGGGAAACACCATATATTTT.

The rearrangement joins TRBV7-2 to TRBJ2-7; D gene ambiguous. Trimming took off 2 bases at V and 1 base at J, with 12 bases between the two ends. Looked up from germline, CDR1 is SGHTA and CDR2 is FQGNSA. The CDR3 runs 15 residues. The CDR3 is CASSLRPSPSYEQYF. Here the CDR3 DNA reads TGTGCCAGCAGCTTAAGGCCCAGCCCTTCCTACGAGCAGTACTTC.

The chain has TRBV6-5 and TRBJ1-6; D not resolved. This CDR3 is built from 15 residues. The ends were cut back, 0 bases at V and 6 bases at J, with 9 bases in the middle. Per germline, CDR1 MNHEY and CDR2 SVGAGI. The CDR3 region is CASSYSFTANSPLHF. CDR3 nucleotide sequence: TGTGCCAGCAGTTACTCTTTCACAGCTAATTCACCCCTCCACTTT.

This chain links TRBV29-1 with TRBJ1-1; D unclear. Germline V gives CDR1 SQVTM, CDR2 ANQGSEA. V shed 7 bases and J shed 2 bases, with 20 bases lying between them. The CDR3 has 15 residues. As DNA, the CDR3 is TGCAGCGCCGGAAGGGCGACGGGCCGAAACACTGAAGCTTTCTTT. It specifies CSAGRATGRNTEAFF.

The chain is built from TRBV9 and TRBJ2-1; 8 nucleotides match TRBD2. This CDR3 region has 15 residues. Germline V gene lookup returns CDR1 SGDLS and CDR2 YYNGEE. The trim removed 0 bases at V and 8 bases at J, leaving 7 bases unmatched. In nucleotides, the CDR3 is TGTGCCAGCAGCGTAGGTGGACTAGCATCCGATGAGCAGTTCTTC. Encoded protein: CASSVGGLASDEQFF.

This chain connects TRBV9 to TRBJ1-3; D unresolved. The CDR3 runs 15 residues. V shed 4 bases and J shed 0 bases, with 11 bases lying between them. CDR1 and CDR2 (germline): SGDLS, YYNGEE. The CDR3 coding sequence is TGTGCCAGCAGCCCACGAAGCGACTCTGGAAACACCATATATTTT. It translates to CASSPRSDSGNTIYF. The full variable domain, completed using reference TRBV9 and TRBJ1-3, is DSGVTQTPKHLITATGQRVTLRCSPRSGDLSVYWYQQSLDQGLQFLIQYYNGEERAKGNILERFSAQQFPDLHSELNLSSLELGDSALYFCASSPRSDSGNTIYFGEGSWLTVV.

The chain combines TRBV5-1 with TRBJ1-2, with D possibly being TRBD1 (6 bases). Looked up from germline, CDR1 is SGHRS and CDR2 is YFSETQ. Trimming stripped 4 bases from V and 3 bases from J, with 13 bases between. The CDR3 extends over 14 amino acids. The CDR3 reads CASSPGQTYYGYTF. CDR3 nucleotide sequence: TGCGCCAGCAGCCCAGGACAGACGTACTATGGCTACACCTTC.

Sample share makes this clone medium-sized. The genes are TRBV4-2 and TRBJ2-7; weak D call: TRBD1 (5 bases). CDR3 length: 19 residues. Germline V lookup: CDR1 LGHNA, CDR2 YNFKEQ. Between the trimmed V and J ends, which lost 2 bases and 1 base, there was a span of 24 bases. This CDR3 is CASSQRSNPSGFGSYEQYF. The CDR3 DNA is TGTGCCAGCAGCCAACGTTCTAACCCCTCAGGGTTCGGATCCTACGAGCAGTACTTC.

CDR3 in DNA: TGCGCCAGCACCGCTGGGAGTTCAGAGACCCAGTACTTC. It translates to CASTAGSSETQYF. The genes are TRBV5-1 and TRBJ2-5; the D gene is possibly TRBD2 (5 bases). CDR3 size: 13 residues. Deletions cut 6 bases from V and 4 bases from J, with 13 bases between. From germline, CDR1 is SGHRS and CDR2 YFSETQ.

This clone was detected only a few times. The chain is built from TRBV4-2 and TRBJ2-1, with TRBD1 identical over 10 bases. CDR3 length equals 21 residues. J gave up 8 bases and V 0 bases, and 22 bases lay outside the gene matches. Germline CDR1 LGHNA, CDR2 YNFKEQ. CDR3 sequence reads: CASSQEWATGGGGRDLHEQFF. Written as DNA, the CDR3 is TGTGCCAGCAGCCAAGAGTGGGCGACAGGGGGCGGAGGGAGGGACTTGCATGAGCAGTTCTTC.

This clone was seen just once. V gene TRBV18 combines with J gene TRBJ2-5; perhaps TRBD2 as D (6 bases). Per the germline V gene, CDR1 is KGHSH and CDR2 is LQKENI. V was clipped by 4 bases and J by 2 bases, with 11 bases between them. CDR3 length: 14 residues. The CDR3, as DNA: TGTGCCAGCTCACTTACCGCGGGGCAAGAGACCCAGTACTTC. Translation: CASSLTAGQETQYF.

CDR3 in DNA: TGTGCCAGCAGTCCGGGACAGGGGAATTCAGAGACCCAGTACTTC. Translation: CASSPGQGNSETQYF. This chain joins TRBV28 and TRBJ2-5, with TRBD1 matching over 10 bases. CDR1 is MDHEN, CDR2 SYDVKM, per germline. This CDR3 has 15 residues. Germline trimming cut 5 bases from V and 4 bases from J; bases unmatched to any gene: 7.

V and J are TRBV5-5 and TRBJ1-4; D perhaps matches TRBD1 (5 bases). V was pared by 2 bases and J by 8 bases, with 13 bases between. The CDR3 totals 14 residues. The germline V gene has CDR1 SGHKS and CDR2 YYEKEE (reference sequence). The CDR3 reads CASSLGTPREKLFF. CDR3 nucleotides: TGTGCCAGCAGCTTAGGGACCCCCAGGGAAAAACTGTTTTTT.

This clone was observed a few times. The chain has TRBV9 and TRBJ1-3, with D possibly TRBD1 on 6 matching bases. Germline assignment: CDR1 SGDLS and CDR2 YYNGEE. Trimming stripped 7 bases from V and 4 bases from J, with 6 bases between. The CDR3 totals 11 residues. Here the CDR3 DNA reads TGTGCCAGCGGACAGGGAAACACCATATATTTT. It yields the protein CASGQGNTIYF.

The chain uses TRBV6-1 and TRBJ2-5; TRBD2 matches at 9 bases. With V trimmed by 4 bases and J by 0 bases, 6 bases remained unmatched. The germline gives CDR1 MNHNS, CDR2 SASEGT. CDR3 size: 16 residues. The CDR3 protein is CASSGNSGGYQETQYF. The CDR3 coding sequence is TGTGCCAGCAGTGGAAATAGCGGGGGATACCAAGAGACCCAGTACTTC.